Presented here are 22 T cell receptor beta chains from one specimen sequenced in a study of blood T cell repertoires in COVID-19 (dated by TCRdb to 2018 to 2021). The library was obtained by the immunoSEQ multiplex PCR assay. As stored in TCRdb, this immuneACCESS dataset retains in-frame rearrangements with V and J assigned. A fraction of the clones does not appear; measured against another copy, unresolved V genes explain less than half of the discrepancy, and the remainder lacks a known reason. Recorded for this sample are around 470,000 clones; 90% of them occurred a single time. More than 0.55% of the sample is in the top ten clones. Material: PBMCs or T cells enriched from blood (not recorded which). The receptors originated from a man between 18 and 35 years old who had recovered from COVID-19.

The chain joins TRBV12-3 or TRBV12-4 to TRBJ1-6; D uncertain. Trimming stripped 1 base from V and 9 bases from J, with 4 bases between. The CDR3 spans 12 residues. CDR3 loop: CASSLGVSPLHF. Written as DNA, the CDR3 is TGTGCCAGCAGTTTAGGCGTTTCACCCCTCCACTTT.

V and J are TRBV10-1 and TRBJ2-5, with D maybe TRBD1 (5 bases). The CDR3 has 15 amino acids. Germline lookup yields CDR1 WNHNN and CDR2 SYGVQD (reference sequence). V shed 3 bases and J shed 2 bases, with 13 bases lying between them. The CDR3 DNA sequence: TGCGCCAGCAGTGATGGTGCAGGGCAACAAGAGACCCAGTACTTC. This gives the protein CASSDGAGQQETQYF.

This rearrangement joins TRBV9 to TRBJ1-2; no clear D. The CDR3 extends over 13 amino acids. V lost 1 base and J 1 base, leaving 5 bases between the germline ends. The germline gives CDR1 SGDLS, CDR2 YYNGEE. In nucleotides, the CDR3 is TGTGCCAGCAGCGTACGGGTTAACTATGGCTACACCTTC. It translates to CASSVRVNYGYTF.

The J gene is TRBJ1-6, the V gene TRBV27, with D perhaps matching TRBD1 (6 bases). The CDR3 covers 14 residues. Deletions cut 3 bases from V and 11 bases from J, with 14 bases between. CDR1 MNHEY and CDR2 SMNVEV come from the germline V gene (reference sequence). CDR3 coding DNA: TGTGCCAGCAGTTTGGGAGGGGGGGCAACACCCCTCCACTTT. Translated, it gives CASSLGGGATPLHF.

V gene TRBV9 combines with J gene TRBJ1-2; no reliable D call. The V end lost 0 bases, the J end lost 7 bases, and 16 bases lay between the germline ends. CDR1 and CDR2 from the germline V gene are SGDLS and YYNGEE. The CDR3 totals 15 residues. Written as DNA, the CDR3 is TGTGCCAGCAGCGTAGTTTGGGGTGCGGGTCCTGGCTACACCTTC. Translation gives CASSVVWGAGPGYTF. The full variable domain, its missing parts supplied by reference TRBV9 and TRBJ1-2, is DSGVTQTPKHLITATGQRVTLRCSPRSGDLSVYWYQQSLDQGLQFLIQYYNGEERAKGNILERFSAQQFPDLHSELNLSSLELGDSALYFCASSVVWGAGPGYTFGSGTRLTVV.

The DNA for the CDR3 is TGTGCCAGCAGCCCCTGGAGGCGGCCCCAGCATTTT. Protein sequence: CASSPWRRPQHF. The V call is TRBV11-3, the J call TRBJ1-5; no firm D call. CDR3 length equals 12 residues. Germline lookup yields CDR1 SGHNT and CDR2 YENEEA. The germline V and J ends were trimmed by 5 bases and 9 bases, with 11 bases remaining between them. The entire variable domain, with the rest obtained from reference TRBV11-3 and TRBJ1-5, is as follows: EAGVVQSPRYKIIEKKQPVAFWCNPISGHNTLYWYLQNLGQGPELLIRYENEEAVDDSQLPKDRFSAERLKGVDSTLKIQPAELGDSAVYLCASSPWRRPQHFGDGTRLSIL.

V and J are TRBV19 and TRBJ1-2; 9 bases agree with TRBD1. CDR1 is LNHDA, CDR2 SQIVND, per germline (reference sequence). The CDR3 totals 15 residues. V shed 3 bases, J shed 6 bases, and the junction held 8 bases outside the gene matches. CDR3 coding DNA: TGTGCCAGTAGTATCGGGGACAGGGTGGTCCATGGCTACACCTTC. It codes for CASSIGDRVVHGYTF. The full variable domain, its missing parts supplied by reference TRBV19 and TRBJ1-2, is DGGITQSPKYLFRKEGQNVTLSCEQNLNHDAMYWYRQDPGQGLRLIYYSQIVNDFQKGDIAEGYSVSREKKESFPLTVTSAQKNPTAFYLCASSIGDRVVHGYTFGSGTRLTVV.

This sequence joins TRBV7-2 and TRBJ2-1; D may be TRBD2 (6 bases). There are 13 residues in the CDR3. Per the germline V gene, CDR1 is SGHTA and CDR2 is FQGNSA. V lost 5 bases to trimming and J lost 4 bases, with 9 bases between them. Written as DNA, the CDR3 is TGTGCCAGCAGCGGGGACTGGTACAATGAGCAGTTCTTC. It is translated as CASSGDWYNEQFF. The full variable domain, completed using reference TRBV7-2 and TRBJ2-1, is GAGVSQSPSNKVTEKGKDVELRCDPISGHTALYWYRQSLGQGLEFLIYFQGNSAPDKSGLPSDRFSAERTGGSVSTLTIQRTQQEDSAVYLCASSGDWYNEQFFGPGTRLTVL.

The gene calls are TRBV6-5 and TRBJ2-1, with 8 bases fitting TRBD1. CDR1 is MNHEY, CDR2 SVGAGI, per germline. V shed 2 bases, J shed 5 bases, and the junction held 2 bases outside the gene matches. The CDR3 is 14 residues long. The CDR3 DNA sequence: TGTGCCAGCAGTTACAGGACAGGGAACAATGAGCAGTTCTTC. Its translation: CASSYRTGNNEQFF.

V gene TRBV7-9 combines with J gene TRBJ1-1, with D perhaps TRBD1 (6 bases). Trimming left V 8 bases short and J 0 bases short, with 16 bases between. The CDR3 sequence is 15 residues long. Germline CDR1 reads SEHNR; CDR2 reads FQNEAQ (reference sequence). CDR3: CASGDTASLNTEAFF. CDR3 DNA sequence: TGTGCCAGCGGGGACACTGCTTCTTTGAACACTGAAGCTTTCTTT.

This clone appeared a single time. The rearrangement uses TRBV6-5 and TRBJ1-2; 7 bases match TRBD1. CDR3 size: 15 residues. Germline loops: CDR1 MNHEY, CDR2 SVGAGI. J lost 2 bases, V lost 5 bases, and 8 bases had no gene match. CDR3 nucleotides: TGTGCCAGCAGTCCACCCACGGACAGGAACTATGGCTACACCTTC. Its protein is CASSPPTDRNYGYTF.

This chain connects TRBV5-4 to TRBJ2-1, with D perhaps matching TRBD2 (6 bases). Germline V lookup: CDR1 SGHNT, CDR2 YYREEE (reference sequence). The CDR3 loop spans 13 amino acids. V lost 6 bases to trimming and J lost 2 bases, with 9 bases between them. CDR3 coding DNA: TGTGCCAGCACCGGCGGGGCCTACAATGAGCAGTTCTTC. Translation: CASTGGAYNEQFF.

The rearrangement joins TRBV12-3 or TRBV12-4 to TRBJ1-2; D unresolved. V lost 6 bases to trimming and J lost 1 base, with 9 bases between them. CDR3 length equals 13 residues. CDR3 in DNA: TGTGCCAGCAGACTTCAGGATAACTATGGCTACACCTTC. Translated: CASRLQDNYGYTF.

The gene calls are TRBV3-1 (or the pseudogene TRBV3-2) and TRBJ1-4, with D perhaps TRBD1 (5 bases). Trimming stripped 0 bases from V and 3 bases from J, with 8 bases between. This CDR3 spans 15 amino acids. The V gene's germline CDR1 is LGHDT and CDR2 YNNKEL (reference sequence). DNA of the CDR3: TGTGCCAGCAGCCAAGACGGGGGACCTAATGAAAAACTGTTTTTT. Translated, it gives CASSQDGGPNEKLFF.

This chain joins TRBV3-1 (or the pseudogene TRBV3-2) and TRBJ1-2, with D hard to call. The germline gives CDR1 LGHDT, CDR2 YNNKEL (reference sequence). The CDR3 contains 16 residues. The V end lost 0 bases, the J end lost 1 base, and 12 bases lay between the germline ends. CDR3 amino acids: CASSQDLSRVNYGYTF. The DNA of the CDR3 is TGTGCCAGCAGCCAAGATTTGTCTCGAGTTAACTATGGCTACACCTTC.

The rearrangement joins TRBV21-1 to TRBJ1-1; TRBD1 reflects the table's D call only, with no check against the DNA. TRBV21-1 is a recognized pseudogene. This CDR3 is 17 amino acids long. CDR3 in amino acids: CASSTYEGQGIWAEAFF. The DNA of the CDR3 is TGTGCCAGCAGCACTTATGAGGGACAGGGGATTTGGGCTGAAGCTTTCTTT.

This clone was observed once. The chain has TRBV6-4 and TRBJ2-1; 15 positions agree with TRBD2. The CDR3 sequence is 15 residues long. Germline V lookup: CDR1 MRHNA, CDR2 SNTAGT. The J segment lost 9 bases and the V segment lost 3 bases, leaving 3 bases of the junction unmatched. CDR3 bases: TGTGCCAGCAGTGAGGGACTAGCGGGAGGAAGTGAGCAGTTCTTC. Translation: CASSEGLAGGSEQFF.

The chain employs TRBV19 and TRBJ2-3; D is uncertain. This CDR3 has 14 residues. V gave up 4 bases and J gave up 1 base, with 9 bases separating them. Germline V gene lookup returns CDR1 LNHDA and CDR2 SQIVND (reference sequence). The CDR3 protein is CASSTIGGTDTQYF. CDR3 coding DNA: TGTGCCAGTAGTACCATCGGAGGCACAGATACGCAGTATTTT.

This chain connects TRBV27 to TRBJ1-5, with a possible D match to TRBD1 (6 bases). CDR1 and CDR2 from the germline V gene are MNHEY and SMNVEV (reference sequence). Between the trimmed V and J ends, which lost 8 bases and 5 bases, there was a span of 13 bases. The CDR3 runs 13 residues. CDR3 region: CASGDRLDQPQHF. As DNA, the CDR3 is TGTGCCAGCGGAGACAGGCTGGATCAGCCCCAGCATTTT.

This clone was counted between two and nine times. The rearrangement uses TRBV11-3 and TRBJ2-1; D is possibly TRBD1 (6 bases). V lost 5 bases and J lost 0, with 11 bases in between. The CDR3 contains 15 residues. CDR1 is SGHNT and CDR2 is YENEEA in the germline V gene. CDR3 sequence: CASSVSTGSYNEQFF. The CDR3 DNA reads as TGTGCCAGCAGCGTATCGACAGGCTCCTACAATGAGCAGTTCTTC. The whole variable domain, filled in from reference TRBV11-3 and TRBJ2-1, reads EAGVVQSPRYKIIEKKQPVAFWCNPISGHNTLYWYLQNLGQGPELLIRYENEEAVDDSQLPKDRFSAERLKGVDSTLKIQPAELGDSAVYLCASSVSTGSYNEQFFGPGTRLTVL.

This rearrangement joins TRBV5-5 to TRBJ1-1; 9 bases are a match to TRBD1. Germline V lookup: CDR1 SGHKS, CDR2 YYEKEE (reference sequence). The ends lost 6 bases at V and 1 base at J; junction bases unmatched: 13. This CDR3 has 17 amino acids. CDR3 sequence reads: CASNTQGQGWGNTEAFF. The CDR3, as DNA: TGTGCCAGCAACACCCAGGGACAGGGCTGGGGGAACACTGAAGCTTTCTTT.

This clone was counted a few times. The chain carries TRBV2 and TRBJ2-2; 7 bases map to TRBD1. CDR3 size: 13 residues. Trimming took 9 bases from V and 8 from J; bases not matched to a gene: 9. Germline values: CDR1 SNHLY, CDR2 FYNNEI. This CDR3 reads CASTDRSEGELFF. DNA for the CDR3: TGTGCCAGTACGGACAGGTCGGAGGGGGAGCTGTTTTTT. Looking up the rest from reference TRBV2 and TRBJ2-2 gives the full variable domain: EPEVTQTPSHQVTQMGQEVILRCVPISNHLYFYWYRQILGQKVEFLVSFYNNEISEKSEIFDDQFSVERPDGSNFTLKIRSTKLEDSAMYFCASTDRSEGELFFGEGSRLTVL.